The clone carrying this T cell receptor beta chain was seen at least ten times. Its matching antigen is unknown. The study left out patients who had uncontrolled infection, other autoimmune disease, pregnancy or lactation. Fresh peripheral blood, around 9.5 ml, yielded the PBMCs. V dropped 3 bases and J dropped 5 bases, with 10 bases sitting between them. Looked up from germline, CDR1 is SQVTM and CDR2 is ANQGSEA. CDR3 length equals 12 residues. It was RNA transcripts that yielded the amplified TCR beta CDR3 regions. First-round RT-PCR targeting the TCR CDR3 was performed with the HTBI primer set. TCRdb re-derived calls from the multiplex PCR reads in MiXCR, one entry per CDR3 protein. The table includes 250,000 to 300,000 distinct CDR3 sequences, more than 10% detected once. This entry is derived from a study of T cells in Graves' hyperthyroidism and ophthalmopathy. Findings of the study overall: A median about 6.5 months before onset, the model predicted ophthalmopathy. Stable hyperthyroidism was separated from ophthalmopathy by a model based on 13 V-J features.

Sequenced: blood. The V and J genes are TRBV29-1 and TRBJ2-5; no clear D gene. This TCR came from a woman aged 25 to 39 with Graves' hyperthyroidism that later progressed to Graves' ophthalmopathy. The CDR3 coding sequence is TGCAGCGTTGACCCGGGCCGGGAGACCCAGTACTTC. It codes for CSVDPGRETQYF.